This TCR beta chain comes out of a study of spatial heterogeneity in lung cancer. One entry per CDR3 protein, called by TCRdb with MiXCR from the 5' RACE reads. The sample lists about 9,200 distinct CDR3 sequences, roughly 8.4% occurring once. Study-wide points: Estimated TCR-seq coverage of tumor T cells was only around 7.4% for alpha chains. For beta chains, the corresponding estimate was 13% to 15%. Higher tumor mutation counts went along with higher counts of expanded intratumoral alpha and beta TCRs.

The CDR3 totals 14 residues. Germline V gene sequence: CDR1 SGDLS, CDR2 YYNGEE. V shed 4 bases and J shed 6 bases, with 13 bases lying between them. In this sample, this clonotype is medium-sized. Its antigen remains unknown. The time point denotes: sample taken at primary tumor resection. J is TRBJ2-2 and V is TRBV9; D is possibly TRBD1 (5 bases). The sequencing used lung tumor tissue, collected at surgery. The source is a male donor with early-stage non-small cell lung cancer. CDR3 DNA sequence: TGTGCCAGCAGCCCCTTCAGGGAAGCCGGGGAGCTGTTTTTT. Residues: CASSPFREAGELFF.